The 3 T cell receptor beta chains below were found in one sample sequenced in a study of vaccination and CD4 T cells after COVID-19. MiXCR, applied by TCRdb to the PCR reads, yields one record per CDR3 protein. The data hold 26,000 or so distinct CDR3 sequences, with over 40% observed a single time. Time point meaning: late sampling 161 to 241 days after vaccination in three convalescent patients. The material was CD4+ T cells from blood, obtained about 7 months after SARS-CoV-2 vaccination. These receptors originate from a human donor who had recovered from COVID-19.

This clonotype was seen a single time. The V call is TRBV4-1, the J call TRBJ1-6; maybe TRBD1 (6 bases). Trimming left V 0 bases short and J 7 bases short, with 13 bases between. The CDR3 sequence is 16 residues long. Germline lookup yields CDR1 MGHRA and CDR2 YSYEKL. The CDR3 here is CASSQEGGRRNSPLHF. In DNA, the CDR3 is TGCGCCAGCAGCCAAGAAGGGGGGCGAAGAAATTCACCCCTCCACTTT.

This chain links TRBV15 with TRBJ2-5, with D perhaps TRBD1 or TRBD2 (6 bases each). The CDR3 runs to 16 residues. Germline V gives CDR1 LNHNV, CDR2 YYDKDF (reference sequence). Trimming took 0 bases from V and 5 from J, leaving 16 bases between them. The CDR3 reads CATSRDLSGAGETQYF. The CDR3 DNA reads TGTGCCACCAGCAGAGATCTGTCAGGGGCGGGGGAGACCCAGTACTTC.

The rearrangement uses TRBV6-4 and TRBJ2-7, with TRBD2 matching 10 bases. The CDR3 has 15 residues. Per the germline V gene, CDR1 is MRHNA and CDR2 is SNTAGT. J gave up 3 bases and V 5 bases, and 7 bases lay outside the gene matches. The CDR3 loop reads CASSQHSSGGYEQYF. CDR3 nucleotides: TGTGCCAGCAGTCAACATTCTAGCGGGGGCTACGAGCAGTACTTC.